This entry features one T cell receptor (beta chain) sequence. Its antigen is not known. With 60 Vbeta and 13 Jbeta primers, the PCR was carried out. How the authors handled the data: Approximately 83 million unique TCR beta chains, 10 million to 14 million shared, were counted in a later analysis. Clones were read by immunoSEQ multiplex PCR, and TCRdb kept only the in-frame ones, dropping some. D and trimming come from the DNA, and the V and J calls and clone size come from that table. The table for this sample gives around 97,000 clones. This entry comes from a study of cytomegalovirus exposure and HLA in healthy donors. Study conclusions and caveats: Upon later analysis, HLA-associated TCR beta chains proved more clonally expanded than other, equally common chains. Per published accounts, TCR beta sequences correctly predicted the HLA-A and HLA-B alleles of most subjects. Beyond CMV serostatus, there was no information to go on about immune exposure.

The CDR3 contains 15 residues. The V gene's germline CDR1 is GTSNPN and CDR2 SVGIG (reference sequence). V shed 3 bases, J shed 1 base, and the junction held 8 bases outside the gene matches. The TCR sequence derives from a man aged 40-50 years in good health and CMV-seronegative. Source material: PBMCs. This sequence joins TRBV30 and TRBJ1-1; 7 bases map to TRBD1. In nucleotides, the CDR3 is TGTGCCTGGAGCCCAGGGGACAGAAAGAACACTGAAGCTTTCTTT. It encodes CAWSPGDRKNTEAFF.